These 17 T cell receptor delta chains share one sample of origin, sequenced in a study of intestinal T cells in coeliac disease. BIOMED-2 primers amplified bulk TRD sequences from about 160 ng of biopsy DNA. TCRdb re-processed the multiplex PCR reads via CATT. The data show about 500 delta-chain clones, 55% to 70% seen once. For each case, the template was genomic DNA from ten roughly 4.6-µm formalin-fixed paraffin-embedded scrolls. The sequenced material came from a duodenal biopsy. Receptors originate from a human donor with celiac disease.

This clone was seen a handful of times. A much larger clone is a single base away; this may be a read error. This chain connects TRDV1 to TRDJ3, with TRDD3 matching 13 bases. TCRdb records no J gene; here it was assigned by comparing the DNA to germline. After removal of 5 bases from V and 5 bases from J, the junction contained 18 bases not matched to a gene. Germline V gene lookup returns CDR1 TSWWSYY and CDR2 QGS. This CDR3 region has 22 residues. The CDR3 spells CALGFAKYRTGGYGRDTRQMFF. DNA for the CDR3: TGTGCTCTTGGGTTCGCAAAGTACCGTACTGGGGGATACGGCCGGGACACCCGACAGATGTTTTTC.

As for this clone: One end of the junction varies from germline; a read error may be responsible. The chain carries TRDV1 and TRDJ1; tentative D call: TRDD3 (6 bases). TCRdb supplies no J gene; here it was assigned by aligning the nucleotide sequence to germline. The CDR3 loop spans 19 amino acids. Looked up from germline, CDR1 is TSWWSYY and CDR2 is QGS. The CDR3 here is CSGESPFPPRGVYTDKLIF. The CDR3 bases are TGCTCTGGGGAATCTCCTTTCCCTCCGAGAGGGGTCTACACCGATAAACTCATCTTT.

Comments on this clone: This likely came from a read error, as a far larger clone is one base away. The V and J genes are TRDV1 and TRDJ1; 12 nucleotides agree with TRDD3. In the absence of a J gene in TCRdb, the DNA was matched to germline to assign it here. Germline V gives CDR1 TSWWSYY, CDR2 QGS. This CDR3 region has 25 residues. As DNA, the CDR3 is TGTGCTCTTGAGGAAAACCGTCGGCCTTCCTACGCCCCAACTGGGGGATACCCGAAAACCGATAAACTCATCTTT. The encoded protein is CALEENRRPSYAPTGGYPKTDKLIF.

The genes are TRDV3 and TRDJ1, with TRDD3 matching 10 bases. TCRdb offers no J gene call, so here the DNA was matched to germline to obtain one. Germline-derived CDR1 and CDR2 are TVYSNPD and GDNSRS (reference sequence). With 5 bases clipped from V and 3 bases from J, the junction kept 24 bases outside the gene matches. The CDR3 covers 19 residues. The CDR3 protein is CAPASYDKFTGGFADKLIF. The CDR3 DNA sequence: TGTGCCCCCGCTTCCTACGACAAATTTACTGGGGGATTCGCCGATAAACTCATCTTT.

With respect to this clone: TCRdb pairs this DNA with a much larger clone's protein that differs at residue 3, likely a read error; the protein shown was translated from the DNA. This chain links TRDV3 with TRDJ1, with 8 nucleotides matching TRDD3. Germline matching of the DNA provided the J gene here, since TCRdb leaves it blank. Germline V lookup: CDR1 TVYSNPD, CDR2 GDNSRS (reference sequence). V trimming: 5 bases; J trimming: 3 bases; junction bases outside the gene matches: 8. CDR3 length: 13 residues. CDR3 sequence: CAPYWGPPDKLIF. CDR3 nucleotides: TGTGCCCCCTACTGGGGGCCACCCGATAAACTCATCTTT.

CDR3 nucleotide sequence: TGTGCTCTTGGGAAAAAGGAAGAAGAGGGTTTTTATACTGATGTGTTTCATTGTGCCTTCCCCCGGAGGATGTATACGACTATAAGACCCCTGATCTTT. It specifies CALGKKEEEGFYTDVFHCAFPRRMYTTIRPLIF. This chain links TRDV1 with TRDJ4; weak D call: TRDD2 (6 bases). TCRdb offers no J gene call, so here the DNA was matched to germline to obtain one. Trimming left V 5 bases short and J 2 bases short, with 72 bases between. The CDR3 spans 33 residues. Per germline, CDR1 TSWWSYY and CDR2 QGS.

The chain couples TRDV1 to TRDJ1; 10 positions match TRDD3. TCRdb gives no J gene; it was assigned here by matching the DNA to germline. Germline loops: CDR1 TSWWSYY, CDR2 QGS. The V and J ends lost 1 base and 5 bases, in that order; junction bases with no gene match: 19. This CDR3 region has 20 residues. For the CDR3, the DNA is TGTGCTCTTGGGGAACAGCTCCCTTCGTACTGGGGGATCGAGAGAGATAAACTCATCTTT. This encodes CALGEQLPSYWGIERDKLIF.

This clone rates as large (0.1 to 1%). This same CDR3 is encoded by further DNA sequences in the sample. The rearrangement links TRDV1 to TRDJ2; 12 positions match TRDD3. Because TCRdb records no J gene, it was assigned here through a match of the DNA to germline. After removal of 0 bases from V and 3 bases from J, the junction contained 26 bases not matched to a gene. This CDR3 comprises 25 residues. Germline V CDR1 and CDR2: TSWWSYY, QGS. CDR3 in amino acids: CALGELALLPTWGIRRGRMTAQLFF. CDR3 nucleotide sequence: TGTGCTCTTGGGGAACTAGCCCTTCTCCCAACCTGGGGGATACGGAGGGGTCGCATGACAGCACAACTCTTCTTT.

This clone is large by share. Other DNA sequences in this sample translate to the same CDR3. The chain uses TRDV1 and TRDJ1, with D perhaps being TRDD2 or TRDD3 (6 bases each). The J gene is absent in TCRdb and was assigned here via DNA matching to germline. V lost 0 bases and J 2 bases, leaving 22 bases between the germline ends. CDR1 is TSWWSYY, CDR2 QGS, per germline. This CDR3 spans 19 amino acids. The CDR3: CALGELGFLWGPMTDKLIF. The CDR3 DNA follows: TGTGCTCTTGGGGAACTTGGCTTCCTGTGGGGGCCTATGACCGATAAACTCATCTTT.

Without a V gene call, the J gene is given as TRDJ1; TRDD3 reflects the table's D call only, with no check against the DNA. CDR3 size: 13 residues. The CDR3 sequence is CASLLGEHDKLIF. CDR3 DNA: TGTGCCTCCCTACTGGGGGAGCATGATAAACTCATCTTT.

V and J are TRDV1 and TRDJ1, with 9 bases matching TRDD3. TCRdb does not report a J gene; here it was assigned by matching the DNA to germline references. The germline gives CDR1 TSWWSYY, CDR2 QGS. V lost 0 bases and J lost 3; bases outside the gene matches: 8. The CDR3 runs 17 residues. DNA of the CDR3: TGTGCTCTTGGGGAACTAGTGGTGGGGGATAACTCCGATAAACTCATCTTT. This sequence encodes CALGELVVGDNSDKLIF.

The J gene has no call, while the V gene is TRDV2. Germline V lookup: CDR1 GEAIGNYY, CDR2 EKD. The CDR3 has 26 amino acids. The CDR3 nucleotides read TGTGCCTGTGACCCCTACGGCCCCAGTACCATAGAAGTAGGCACAATGAAACACATCAGTATAAAAACCCTCTTCTTC. Protein product: CACDPYGPSTIEVGTMKHISIKTLFF.

The CDR3 DNA follows: TGTGCTCCAAGAGGGTCCCCTGGCCAACTGGGGGATCGAATTTTCGGCTCCTGGGACACCCGACAGATGTTTTTC. As protein: CAPRGSPGQLGDRIFGSWDTRQMFF. The rearrangement joins TRDV1 to TRDJ3; 10 bases align to TRDD3. TCRdb gives no J gene; it was assigned here by matching the DNA to germline. This CDR3 is built from 25 residues. J gave up 0 bases and V 10 bases, and 30 bases lay outside the gene matches. The germline CDR1 and CDR2 sequences are TSWWSYY and QGS.

Concerning this clone itself: This likely reflects a read error, since a far larger clone is one base away. The same CDR3 is also encoded by other DNA sequences in this sample. The chain is built from TRDV1 and TRDJ1; 9 nucleotides line up with TRDD3. The J gene, missing from TCRdb, was assigned here through DNA to germline matching. The CDR3 loop spans 26 amino acids. J was trimmed by 0 bases and V by 1 base; bases with no gene match: 33. Germline-derived CDR1 and CDR2 are TSWWSYY and QGS. The CDR3 bases are TGTGCTCTTGGGGAACCGACCCCAGTTTATCCTATGGGGGATAGCTGGGACACAGCGTACACCGATAAACTCATCTTT. It codes for CALGEPTPVYPMGDSWDTAYTDKLIF.

J gene calling gave no result, while the V gene is TRDV3; TRDD3 is the table's D call, not checked against the DNA. The CDR3 has 30 residues. The germline V gene encodes CDR1 TVYSNPD and CDR2 GDNSRS (reference sequence). The CDR3 DNA sequence: TGTGCCTTTAGGATATACTGGGGGATACCTCCCGTTGGGCACGGTCGCAAGTACACCGATAAACTCATCAGTATAAAAACCCTCTTCTTC. It encodes CAFRIYWGIPPVGHGRKYTDKLISIKTLFF.

The chain has TRDV1 and TRDJ1; no definite D call. The J gene, absent from TCRdb, was called here by matching the DNA to germline. V was cut by 3 bases and J by 0 bases, with 11 bases left in between. The CDR3 is made up of 15 amino acids. CDR1 is TSWWSYY and CDR2 is QGS in the germline V gene. The DNA for the CDR3 is TGTGCTCTTGGGGACCCCCCGGCCTACACCGATAAACTCATCTTT. This gives the protein CALGDPPAYTDKLIF.

In this sample, this clone turned up a few times. This likely came from a read error, as a far larger clone is one base away. The chain carries TRDV1 and TRDJ1; 13 positions agree with TRDD3. This CDR3 is 16 amino acids long. CDR1 and CDR2 (germline): TSWWSYY, QGS. V gave up 4 bases and J gave up 11 bases; unmatched junction bases: 13. The CDR3 here is CALGGPHETGGYVLIF. For the CDR3, the DNA is TGTGCTCTTGGGGGACCCCACGAAACTGGGGGATACGTCCTCATCTTT.